This is a list of T cell receptor beta chains from one sample in a study of T cell changes during pregnancy in multiple sclerosis. Repertoires were generated with immunoSEQ multiplex PCR, while TCRdb's copy carries only in-frame clones and drops some. The sample carries 58,000 or so clones, 75% to 90% recorded once. Sequences were derived from CD4+ T cells from peripheral blood mononuclear cells, sampled in the third trimester of pregnancy. Every receptor here comes from a female donor with multiple sclerosis, enrolled in a pregnancy study. Each CDR3 is given with its conserved first and last residue. Each record gives: J gene, D gene, V gene, CDR3 protein. D genes are given only for firm matches.

TRBJ2-7 | - | TRBV5-5 | CASSAAYRVSSYEQYF
TRBJ2-5 | - | TRBV5-1 | CASSLETGSRETQYF
TRBJ1-1 | TRBD1 | TRBV25-1 | CASSARTGGMNTEAFF
TRBJ1-5 | - | TRBV18 | CASSPRSGNGNQPQHF
TRBJ2-1 | TRBD2 | TRBV30 | CAWSAIAGAGNEQFF
TRBJ2-3 | - | TRBV5-6 | CASSFQNTDTQYF
TRBJ2-3 | TRBD2 | TRBV5-1 | CASTQRGTTDTQYF
TRBJ1-4 | - | TRBV30 | CAWSGRGSTNEKLFF
TRBJ2-1 | TRBD1 | TRBV11-3 | CASSARQGTAGEQFF
TRBJ1-5 | TRBD1 | TRBV6-5 | CASTYSGQGEQPQHF
TRBJ1-5 | TRBD1 | TRBV10-3 | CAMSMTGDNQPQHF
TRBJ1-1 | - | TRBV27 | CASRFQGTPEAFF
TRBJ2-7 | - | TRBV30 | CAWSVLKGLRAYEQYF
TRBJ2-2 | TRBD1 | TRBV5-1 | CASAKGDRTNTGELFF
TRBJ1-6 | - | TRBV7-9 | CASSSQTGISPLHF
TRBJ1-2 | TRBD1 | TRBV9 | CASRVQGLAYGYTF
TRBJ2-1 | TRBD2 | TRBV10-1 | CASSPPGLAYNEQFF
TRBJ2-1 | - | TRBV7-9 | CASSLEGAYNEQFF
TRBJ2-5 | TRBD2 | TRBV5-1 | CASTGGSGGQETQYF
TRBJ1-2 | - | TRBV7-9 | CASRGRRGGYTF
TRBJ1-1 | - | TRBV7-9 | CASSLGEGPEAFF
TRBJ1-1 | TRBD1 | TRBV11-3 | CASSPRTGLNTEAFF
TRBJ2-5 | - | TRBV18 | CASSPPSQETQYF
TRBJ2-7 | - | TRBV27 | CASSLSRLATYEQYF
TRBJ1-4 | - | TRBV6-5 | CASSASQGLYEKLFF
TRBJ1-2 | - | TRBV4-2 | CASSQPKGGGLVGGYTF
TRBJ2-7 | - | TRBV21-1 | CASTPSSSSYEQYF
TRBJ1-5 | TRBD1 | TRBV30 | CAWSVQGGPRPQHF
TRBJ1-5 | TRBD1 | TRBV28 | CASRTGGLGQPQHF
TRBJ2-7 | - | TRBV6-5 | CASSYSPQGRHEQYF
TRBJ1-1 | TRBD1 | TRBV7-2 | CASNLQRVVDRIPFF
TRBJ2-7 | - | TRBV7-2 | CASSERPRIYEQYF
TRBJ1-4 | - | TRBV5-1 | CASSSPLGGLGEKLFF
TRBJ2-3 | TRBD1 | TRBV30 | CAGNRGITDTQYF
TRBJ2-6 | - | TRBV16 | CASSRQAPSGANVLTF
TRBJ1-6 | - | TRBV6-1 | CASSEALLSGYNSPLHF
TRBJ1-4 | TRBD1 | TRBV6-5 | CASRSTGGNEKLFF